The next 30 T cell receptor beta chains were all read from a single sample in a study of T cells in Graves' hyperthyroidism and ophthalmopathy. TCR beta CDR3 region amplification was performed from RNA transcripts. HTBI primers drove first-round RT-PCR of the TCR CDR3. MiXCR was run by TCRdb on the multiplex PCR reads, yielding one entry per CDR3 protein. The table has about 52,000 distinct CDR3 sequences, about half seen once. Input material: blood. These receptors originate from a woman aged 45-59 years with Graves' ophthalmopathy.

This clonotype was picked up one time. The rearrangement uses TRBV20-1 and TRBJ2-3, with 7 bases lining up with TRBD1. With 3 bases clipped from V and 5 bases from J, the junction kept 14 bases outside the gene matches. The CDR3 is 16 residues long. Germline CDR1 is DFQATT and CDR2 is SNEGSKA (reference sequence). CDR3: CSASGTRDRVKDTQYF. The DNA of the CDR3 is TGCAGTGCTAGTGGTACACGAGACAGGGTGAAAGATACGCAGTATTTT.

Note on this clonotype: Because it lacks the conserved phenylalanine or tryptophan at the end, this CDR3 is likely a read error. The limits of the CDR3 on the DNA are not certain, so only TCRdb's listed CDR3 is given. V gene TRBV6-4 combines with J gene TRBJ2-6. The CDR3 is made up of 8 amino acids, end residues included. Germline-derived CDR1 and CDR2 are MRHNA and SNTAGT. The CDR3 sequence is CASSDSTS.

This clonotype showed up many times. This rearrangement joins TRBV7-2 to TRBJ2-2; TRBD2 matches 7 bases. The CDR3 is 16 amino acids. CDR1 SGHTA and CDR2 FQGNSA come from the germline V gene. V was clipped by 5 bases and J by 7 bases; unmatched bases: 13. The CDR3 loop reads CASSPQPGGGVGELFF. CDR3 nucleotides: TGTGCCAGCAGCCCTCAACCCGGTGGGGGGGTCGGGGAGCTGTTTTTT.

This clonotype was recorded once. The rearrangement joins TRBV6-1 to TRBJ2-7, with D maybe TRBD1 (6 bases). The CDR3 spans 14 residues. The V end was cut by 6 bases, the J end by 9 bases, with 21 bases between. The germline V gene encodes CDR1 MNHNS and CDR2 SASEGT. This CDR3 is CASRGAEGTETQYF. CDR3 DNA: TGTGCCAGCAGGGGGGCAGAAGGCACAGAGACGCAGTACTTC.

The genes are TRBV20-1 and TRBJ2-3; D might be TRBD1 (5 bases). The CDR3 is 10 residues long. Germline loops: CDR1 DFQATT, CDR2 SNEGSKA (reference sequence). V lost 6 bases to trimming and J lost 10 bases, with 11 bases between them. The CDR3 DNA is TGCAGTGCCAACACAGGTTCGCAGTATTTT. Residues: CSANTGSQYF.

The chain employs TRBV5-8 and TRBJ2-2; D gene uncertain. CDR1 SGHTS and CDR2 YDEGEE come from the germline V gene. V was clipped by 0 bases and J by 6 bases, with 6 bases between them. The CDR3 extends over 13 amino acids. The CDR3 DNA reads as TGTGCCAGCAGCTTGGATCGGGCCGGGGAGCTGTTTTTT. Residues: CASSLDRAGELFF. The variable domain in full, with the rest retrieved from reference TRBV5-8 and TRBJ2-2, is EAGVTQSPTHLIKTRGQQATLRCSPISGHTSVYWYQQALGLGLQFLLWYDEGEERNRGNFPPRFSGRQFPNYSSELNVNALELEDSALYLCASSLDRAGELFFGEGSRLTVL.

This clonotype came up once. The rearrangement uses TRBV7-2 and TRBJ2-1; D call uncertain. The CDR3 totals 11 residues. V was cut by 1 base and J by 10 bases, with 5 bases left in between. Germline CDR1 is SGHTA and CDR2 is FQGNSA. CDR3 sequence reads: CASSLESEQFF. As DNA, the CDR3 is TGTGCCAGCAGCTTAGAGAGCGAGCAGTTCTTC. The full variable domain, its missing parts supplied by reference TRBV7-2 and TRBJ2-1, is GAGVSQSPSNKVTEKGKDVELRCDPISGHTALYWYRQSLGQGLEFLIYFQGNSAPDKSGLPSDRFSAERTGGSVSTLTIQRTQQEDSAVYLCASSLESEQFFGPGTRLTVL.

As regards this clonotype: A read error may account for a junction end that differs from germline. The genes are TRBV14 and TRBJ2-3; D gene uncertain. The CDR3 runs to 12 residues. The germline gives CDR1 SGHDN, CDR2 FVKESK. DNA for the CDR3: TGTGCCGGCAGCCAAGAGCTGGATACGCGGTATTTT. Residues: CAGSQELDTRYF.

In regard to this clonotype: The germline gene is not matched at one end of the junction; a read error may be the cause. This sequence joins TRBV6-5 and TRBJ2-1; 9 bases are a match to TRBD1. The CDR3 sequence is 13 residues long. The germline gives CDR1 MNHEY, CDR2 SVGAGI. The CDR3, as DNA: TGTGCCAGCAGTTACTCGAGCGGGACAGGGTTGGACTTC. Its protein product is CASSYSSGTGLDF.

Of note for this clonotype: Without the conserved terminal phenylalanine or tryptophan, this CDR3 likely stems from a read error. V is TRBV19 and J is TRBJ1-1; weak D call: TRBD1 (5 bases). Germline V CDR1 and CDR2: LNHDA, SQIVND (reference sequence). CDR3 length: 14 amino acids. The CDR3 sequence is CASSNRAMDTVAFL. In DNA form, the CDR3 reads TGTGCCAGTAGCAACCGGGCGATGGACACTGTAGCTTTCTTG.

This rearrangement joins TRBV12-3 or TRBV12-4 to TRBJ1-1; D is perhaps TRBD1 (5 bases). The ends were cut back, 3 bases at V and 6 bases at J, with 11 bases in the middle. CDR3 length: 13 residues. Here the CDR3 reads CASSFGRVSEAFF. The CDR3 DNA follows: TGTGCCAGCAGTTTTGGCAGGGTATCTGAAGCTTTCTTT.

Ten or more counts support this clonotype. Here the CDR3 reads CASSFKTGWADTQYF. In DNA, the CDR3 is TGTGCCAGCAGCTTTAAGACAGGGTGGGCAGATACGCAGTATTTT. The V gene is TRBV7-9, the J gene TRBJ2-3, with 7 positions matching TRBD1. This CDR3 is 15 amino acids long. J gave up 4 bases and V 3 bases, and 7 bases lay outside the gene matches. Looked up from germline, CDR1 is SEHNR and CDR2 is FQNEAQ (reference sequence).

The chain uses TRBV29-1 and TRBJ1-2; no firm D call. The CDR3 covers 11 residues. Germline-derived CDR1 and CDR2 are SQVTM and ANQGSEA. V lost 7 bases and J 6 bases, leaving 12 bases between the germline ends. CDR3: CSGRASHGYTF. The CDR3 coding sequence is TGCAGCGGTAGGGCCAGTCATGGCTACACCTTC. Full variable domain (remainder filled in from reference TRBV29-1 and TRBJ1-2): SAVISQKPSRDICQRGTSLTIQCQVDSQVTMMFWYRQQPGQSLTLIATANQGSEATYESGFVIDKFPISRPNLTFSTLTVSNMSPEDSSIYLCSGRASHGYTFGSGTRLTVV.

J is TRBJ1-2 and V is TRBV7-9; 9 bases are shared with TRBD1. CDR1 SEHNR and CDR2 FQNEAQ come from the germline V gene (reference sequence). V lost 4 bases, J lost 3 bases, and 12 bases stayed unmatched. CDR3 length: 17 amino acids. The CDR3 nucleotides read TGTGCCAGCAGCTCCGGGACAGGGACCCACTTTGACTATGGCTACACCTTC. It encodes CASSSGTGTHFDYGYTF. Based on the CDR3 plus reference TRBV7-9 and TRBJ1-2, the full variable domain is DTGVSQNPRHKITKRGQNVTFRCDPISEHNRLYWYRQTLGQGPEFLTYFQNEAQLEKSRLLSDRFSAERPKGSFSTLEIQRTEQGDSAMYLCASSSGTGTHFDYGYTFGSGTRLTVV.

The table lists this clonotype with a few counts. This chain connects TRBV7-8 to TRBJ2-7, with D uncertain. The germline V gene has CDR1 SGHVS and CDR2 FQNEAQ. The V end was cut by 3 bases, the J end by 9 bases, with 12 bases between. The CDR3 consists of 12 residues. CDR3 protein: CASSFRTFGQYF. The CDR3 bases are TGTGCCAGCAGCTTTCGGACCTTTGGGCAGTACTTC.

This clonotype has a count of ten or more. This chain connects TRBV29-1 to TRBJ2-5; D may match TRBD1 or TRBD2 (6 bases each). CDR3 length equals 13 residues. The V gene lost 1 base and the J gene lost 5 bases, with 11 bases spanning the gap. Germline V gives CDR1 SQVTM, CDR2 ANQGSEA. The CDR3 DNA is TGCAGCGTTGAAGTATGGGGGGCTGAGACCCAGTACTTC. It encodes CSVEVWGAETQYF.

Written as DNA, the CDR3 is TGTGCCAGCCTACCGGCGGGACAGTGGAACACCGGGGAGCTGTTTTTT. Translated, it gives CASLPAGQWNTGELFF. The chain employs TRBV2 and TRBJ2-2; D possibly corresponds to TRBD1 (7 bases). V dropped 8 bases and J dropped 1 base, with 17 bases sitting between them. Germline assignment: CDR1 SNHLY and CDR2 FYNNEI. CDR3 size: 16 residues.

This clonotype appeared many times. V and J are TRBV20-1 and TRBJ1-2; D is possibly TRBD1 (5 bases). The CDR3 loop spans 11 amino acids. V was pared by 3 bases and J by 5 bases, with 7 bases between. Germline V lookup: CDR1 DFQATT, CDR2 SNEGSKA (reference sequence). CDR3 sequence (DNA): TGCAGTGCTAGGGGGGGGTATGGCTACACCTTC. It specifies CSARGGYGYTF.

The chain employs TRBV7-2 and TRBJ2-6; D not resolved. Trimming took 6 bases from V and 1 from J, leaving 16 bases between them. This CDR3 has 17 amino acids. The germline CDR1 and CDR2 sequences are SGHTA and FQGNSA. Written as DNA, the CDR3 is TGTGCCAGCAGTTACTTGGGCCTGAGATCTGGGGCCAACGTCCTGACTTTC. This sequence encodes CASSYLGLRSGANVLTF.

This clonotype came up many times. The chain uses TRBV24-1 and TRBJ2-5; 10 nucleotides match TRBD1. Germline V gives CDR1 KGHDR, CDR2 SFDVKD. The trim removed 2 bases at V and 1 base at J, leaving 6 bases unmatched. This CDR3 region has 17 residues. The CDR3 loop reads CATSDWSRTGGQETQYF. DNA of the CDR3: TGTGCCACCAGTGATTGGAGTCGGACAGGGGGCCAAGAGACCCAGTACTTC.

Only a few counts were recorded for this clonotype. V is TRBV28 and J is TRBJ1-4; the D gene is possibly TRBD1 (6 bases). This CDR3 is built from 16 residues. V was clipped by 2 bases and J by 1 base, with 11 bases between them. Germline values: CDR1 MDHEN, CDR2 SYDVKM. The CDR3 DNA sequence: TGTGCCAGCAGTTTAGTGGGGGCCGGAACTAATGAAAAACTGTTTTTT. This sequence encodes CASSLVGAGTNEKLFF.

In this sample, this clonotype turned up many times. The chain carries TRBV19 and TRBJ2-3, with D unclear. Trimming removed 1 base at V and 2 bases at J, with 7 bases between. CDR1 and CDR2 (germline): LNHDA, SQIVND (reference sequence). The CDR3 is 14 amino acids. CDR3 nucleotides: TGTGCCAGTAGTATAGGGGATCTCACAGATACGCAGTATTTT. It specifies CASSIGDLTDTQYF.

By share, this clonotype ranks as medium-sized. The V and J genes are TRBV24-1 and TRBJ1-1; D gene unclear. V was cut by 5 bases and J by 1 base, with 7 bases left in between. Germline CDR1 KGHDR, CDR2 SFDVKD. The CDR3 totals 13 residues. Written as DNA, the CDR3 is TGTGCCACCAGTGGGAGCAGGAACACTGAAGCTTTCTTT. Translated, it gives CATSGSRNTEAFF.

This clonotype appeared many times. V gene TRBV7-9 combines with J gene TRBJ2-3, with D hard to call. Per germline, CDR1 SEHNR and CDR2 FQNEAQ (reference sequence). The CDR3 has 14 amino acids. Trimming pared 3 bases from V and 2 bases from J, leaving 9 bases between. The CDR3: CASSFGTVTDTQYF. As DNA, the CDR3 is TGTGCCAGCAGCTTTGGAACAGTCACAGATACGCAGTATTTT.

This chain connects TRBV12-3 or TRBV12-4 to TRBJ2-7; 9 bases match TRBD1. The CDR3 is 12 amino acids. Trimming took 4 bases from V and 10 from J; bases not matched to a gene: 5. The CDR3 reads CASSSTGGRQYF. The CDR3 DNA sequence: TGTGCCAGCAGTTCGACAGGGGGGAGACAGTACTTC.

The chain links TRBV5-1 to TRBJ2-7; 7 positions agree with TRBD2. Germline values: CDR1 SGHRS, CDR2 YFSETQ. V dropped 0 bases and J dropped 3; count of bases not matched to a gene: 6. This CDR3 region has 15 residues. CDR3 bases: TGCGCCAGCAGCTTGGGGGGCGGGAGCTTCTACGAGCAGTACTTC. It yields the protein CASSLGGGSFYEQYF. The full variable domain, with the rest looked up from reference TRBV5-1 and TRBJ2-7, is KAGVTQTPRYLIKTRGQQVTLSCSPISGHRSVSWYQQTPGQGLQFLFEYFSETQRNKGNFPGRFSGRQFSNSRSEMNVSTLELGDSALYLCASSLGGGSFYEQYFGPGTRLTVT.

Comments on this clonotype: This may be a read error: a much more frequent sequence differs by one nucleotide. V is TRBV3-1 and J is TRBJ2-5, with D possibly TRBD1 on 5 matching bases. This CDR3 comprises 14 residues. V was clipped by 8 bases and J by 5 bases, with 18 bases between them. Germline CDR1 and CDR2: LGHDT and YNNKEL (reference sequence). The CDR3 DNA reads TGTGCCAGCCGCCCCGGGTGGGGCCCGGAGACCCAGTACTTC. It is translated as CASRPGWGPETQYF.

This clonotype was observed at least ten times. The CDR3 DNA sequence: TGTGCCAGCAGCGTAGGGGCGGGGGGACACGGGGAGACCCAGTACTTC. Its translation: CASSVGAGGHGETQYF. V and J are TRBV9 and TRBJ2-5; 8 bases map to TRBD2. The CDR3 sequence is 16 residues long. Germline V gene sequence: CDR1 SGDLS, CDR2 YYNGEE. V was clipped by 0 bases and J by 5 bases; unmatched bases: 9.

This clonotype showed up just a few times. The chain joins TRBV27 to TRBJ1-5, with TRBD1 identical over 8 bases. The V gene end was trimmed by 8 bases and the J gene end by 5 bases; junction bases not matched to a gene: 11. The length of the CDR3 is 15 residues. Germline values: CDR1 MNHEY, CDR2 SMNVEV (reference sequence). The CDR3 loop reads CASRPGADRDQPQHF. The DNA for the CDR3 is TGTGCCAGCCGCCCCGGGGCGGACAGGGATCAGCCCCAGCATTTT.

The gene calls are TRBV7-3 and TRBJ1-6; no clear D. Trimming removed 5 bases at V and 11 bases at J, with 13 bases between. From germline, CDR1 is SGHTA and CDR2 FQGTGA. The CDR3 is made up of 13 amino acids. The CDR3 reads CASSKQENTPLHF. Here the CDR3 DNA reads TGTGCCAGCAGCAAGCAGGAAAATACACCCCTCCACTTT.